In this sample, the clone carrying this T cell receptor (beta chain) turned up a few times. Antigen specificity is unknown. Sequencing targeted expressed TCRB transcripts, as all isolated RNA had been reverse transcribed. About 3.57 million reads were obtained on average from naive, central memory and regulatory T cell samples. TCRdb's copy holds only in-frame clones and misses some; the assay was immunoSEQ multiplex PCR. The table has 300,000 to 350,000 clones, roughly 8% seen once. The data derive from a study of beta chain features in type 1 diabetes. In the study overall: Comparable age, gender and cell yields were observed in patients relative to healthy donors.

Notes on the study in general: For type 1 diabetes patients, VDJ junctions showed fewer insertions and more deletions.

It was one heparinised blood draw, averaging roughly 0.11 L, that each donor gave. With 1 base clipped from V and 4 bases from J, the junction kept 9 bases outside the gene matches. Germline CDR1 is SGHDT and CDR2 is YYEEEE. The CDR3 covers 16 residues. The sample consisted of central memory CD4+ T cells from blood. The clonotype originates from a woman younger than 30 in good health. The chain recombines TRBV5-6 with TRBJ2-7; 9 bases align to TRBD2. The CDR3 DNA reads as TGTGCCAGCAGCTTGATAGGTAGCGGGGGCAGGTACGAGCAGTACTTC. The encoded protein is CASSLIGSGGRYEQYF.